Listed here are 21 T cell receptor beta chains from one sample, sequenced in a study of response to subunit inactivated influenza vaccine. TCRdb fed the RT-PCR reads into MiXCR, producing one record per CDR3 protein. This table has about 650,000 distinct CDR3 sequences, 14% appearing once. The sample consisted of PBMCs from blood, taken 14 days before vaccination. All receptors come from a man aged 50 to 60 who received an inactivated influenza vaccine.

V usage is TRBV2 and J usage is TRBJ2-3; 10 nucleotides line up with TRBD2. The CDR3 loop spans 15 amino acids. Germline CDR1 reads SNHLY; CDR2 reads FYNNEI. Trimming took 4 bases from V and 5 from J; bases not matched to a gene: 6. The CDR3: CASSGPPSGRDTQYF. CDR3 nucleotides: TGTGCCAGCAGTGGACCCCCTAGCGGGAGAGATACGCAGTATTTT.

This clonotype was observed a handful of times. The rearrangement joins TRBV6-1 to TRBJ2-7, with TRBD1 matching 9 bases. Germline values: CDR1 MNHNS, CDR2 SASEGT. Trimming cost V 7 bases and J 6 bases; bases outside gene matches: 10. The CDR3 loop spans 14 amino acids. The CDR3 spells CASNPDRGTSEQYF. In DNA, the CDR3 is TGTGCCAGCAACCCGGACAGGGGAACATCCGAGCAGTACTTC.

This clonotype was observed a few times. The chain couples TRBV28 to TRBJ1-2; D may be TRBD1 (5 bases). CDR3 length: 14 residues. Trimming left V 3 bases short and J 2 bases short, with 10 bases between. Germline V gives CDR1 MDHEN, CDR2 SYDVKM. The CDR3 spells CASSFGGRNYGYTF. CDR3 nucleotides: TGTGCCAGCAGTTTTGGGGGACGGAACTATGGCTACACCTTC.

The chain has TRBV5-1 and TRBJ1-3, with D hard to call. The CDR3 runs 16 residues. V lost 4 bases and J lost 0, with 14 bases in between. Germline-derived CDR1 and CDR2 are SGHRS and YFSETQ. CDR3: CASSPLGQSSGNTIYF. In DNA, the CDR3 is TGCGCCAGCAGCCCTCTTGGCCAGAGCTCTGGAAACACCATATATTTT.

This clonotype was picked up many times. This rearrangement joins TRBV24-1 to TRBJ2-2; 11 bases match TRBD2. The junction had 0 bases not matched to a gene; V was cut back by 7 bases and J by 3 bases. Germline V gives CDR1 KGHDR, CDR2 SFDVKD. This CDR3 has 14 residues. As DNA, the CDR3 is TGTGCCACCAGACTAGCGGGAGACACCGGGGAGCTGTTTTTT. It is translated as CATRLAGDTGELFF.

The table lists this clonotype with a few counts. CDR3 bases: TGTGCCAGCACGCTAGGGGGCGCTGGGGCCAACGTCCTGACTTTC. Residues: CASTLGGAGANVLTF. V and J are TRBV2 and TRBJ2-6; 7 bases align to TRBD1. The V gene's germline CDR1 is SNHLY and CDR2 FYNNEI. V was clipped by 7 bases and J by 2 bases; unmatched bases: 5. The CDR3 spans 15 residues.

Only a few counts were recorded for this clonotype. This chain links TRBV20-1 with TRBJ2-7; a weak D match, TRBD2 (6 bases). CDR1 DFQATT and CDR2 SNEGSKA come from the germline V gene (reference sequence). This CDR3 contains 14 residues. Trimming pared 6 bases from V and 3 bases from J, leaving 18 bases between. The CDR3 region is CSANAGLLVYEQYF. Written as DNA, the CDR3 is TGCAGTGCCAATGCGGGACTGCTAGTCTACGAGCAGTACTTC.

The chain joins TRBV20-1 to TRBJ2-7, with 14 bases lining up with TRBD2. The trim removed 0 bases at V and 1 base at J, leaving 11 bases unmatched. The germline V gene encodes CDR1 DFQATT and CDR2 SNEGSKA (reference sequence). The CDR3 has 19 residues. The CDR3 spells CSARDQGLAGGKFSYEQYF. The CDR3 DNA sequence: TGCAGTGCTAGAGATCAAGGACTAGCGGGAGGTAAATTTTCCTACGAGCAGTACTTC.

This clonotype was observed a handful of times. The chain is built from TRBV27 and TRBJ1-5, with D perhaps TRBD1 (5 bases). V was pared by 8 bases and J by 7 bases, with 15 bases between. Germline CDR1 reads MNHEY; CDR2 reads SMNVEV (reference sequence). The CDR3 totals 13 residues. CDR3 amino acids: CASVGGPGQPQHF. CDR3 bases: TGTGCCAGCGTCGGGGGACCAGGGCAGCCCCAGCATTTT.

V usage is TRBV5-6 and J usage is TRBJ2-1, with D maybe TRBD2 (6 bases). The CDR3 extends over 15 amino acids. The germline V gene encodes CDR1 SGHDT and CDR2 YYEEEE. Trimming took 1 base from V and 9 from J, leaving 17 bases between them. The CDR3 DNA is TGTGCCAGCAGCTTGACGACGATCGGGAGCGGTGAGCAGTTCTTC. Its translation is CASSLTTIGSGEQFF.

This clonotype was seen only a few times. This rearrangement joins TRBV7-8 to TRBJ2-5, with 11 bases that match TRBD2. J was trimmed by 4 bases and V by 4 bases; bases with no gene match: 8. Germline CDR1 is SGHVS and CDR2 is FQNEAQ. The CDR3 loop spans 16 amino acids. The CDR3 DNA sequence: TGTGCCAGCAGCTCAACTAGCGGGAGACGAGGAGAGACCCAGTACTTC. It encodes CASSSTSGRRGETQYF. Using reference TRBV7-8 and TRBJ2-5 for the parts outside the CDR3, the full variable domain is GAGVSQSPRYKVAKRGQDVALRCDPISGHVSLFWYQQALGQGPEFLTYFQNEAQLDKSGLPSDRFFAERPEGSVSTLKIQRTQQEDSAVYLCASSSTSGRRGETQYFGPGTRLLVL.

V is TRBV20-1 and J is TRBJ2-3; tentative D call: TRBD2 (6 bases). The length of the CDR3 is 14 residues. V was trimmed by 0 bases and J by 3 bases, leaving 10 bases between them. CDR1 and CDR2 from the germline V gene are DFQATT and SNEGSKA (reference sequence). CDR3 nucleotides: TGCAGTGCTAGAGATCGACGGGGGACAGATACGCAGTATTTT. Protein: CSARDRRGTDTQYF.

This clonotype appeared a few times. This chain links TRBV20-1 with TRBJ2-3; 9 bases are a match to TRBD2. After removal of 1 base from V and 7 bases from J, the junction contained 15 bases not matched to a gene. Germline assignment: CDR1 DFQATT and CDR2 SNEGSKA (reference sequence). This CDR3 region has 17 residues. Written as DNA, the CDR3 is TGCAGTGCTAGAGTAGCGGGGGCCCCACTGTCTATGTATACGCAGTATTTT. Translated: CSARVAGAPLSMYTQYF.

The rearrangement links TRBV18 to TRBJ2-1; D uncertain. Germline V gene lookup returns CDR1 KGHSH and CDR2 LQKENI. This CDR3 has 13 residues. The V gene lost 2 bases and the J gene lost 8 bases, with 10 bases spanning the gap. CDR3 residues: CASSPGPWDEQFF. CDR3 DNA: TGTGCCAGCTCACCAGGTCCTTGGGATGAGCAGTTCTTC.

This clonotype was counted a few times. The rearrangement joins TRBV6-5 to TRBJ2-7; 9 bases map to TRBD1. The CDR3 loop spans 15 amino acids. Looked up from germline, CDR1 is MNHEY and CDR2 is SVGAGI. Unmatched junction bases numbered 5, after V lost 2 bases and J lost 3 bases. Here the CDR3 reads CASSYRDRAFYEQYF. The CDR3 bases are TGTGCCAGCAGTTACCGGGACAGGGCTTTCTACGAGCAGTACTTC.

This sequence joins TRBV11-2 and TRBJ1-6; D is ambiguous. Germline CDR1 and CDR2: SGHAT and FQNNGV. CDR3 length: 14 residues. V was trimmed by 7 bases and J by 8 bases, leaving 15 bases between them. As DNA, the CDR3 is TGTGCCAGCACGGGGAGCAGGCTGTATTCACCCCTCCACTTT. Translated: CASTGSRLYSPLHF.

This clonotype was counted at least ten times. CDR3 in amino acids: CASSLGQLAGGQGETQYF. The CDR3 nucleotides read TGCGCCAGCAGCTTGGGACAGCTAGCGGGAGGACAGGGAGAGACCCAGTACTTC. This chain uses TRBV5-1 with TRBJ2-5; 11 nucleotides align to TRBD2. Trimming at V came to 0 bases and at J to 4 bases, leaving 11 bases not matched to a gene. Germline V gene lookup returns CDR1 SGHRS and CDR2 YFSETQ. This CDR3 spans 18 amino acids.

This clonotype turned up a few times. The chain employs TRBV28 and TRBJ1-5; tentative D call: TRBD1 (5 bases). The V gene lost 6 bases and the J gene lost 6 bases, with 18 bases spanning the gap. Germline assignment: CDR1 MDHEN and CDR2 SYDVKM. CDR3 size: 15 residues. In nucleotides, the CDR3 is TGTGCCAGCAGCCGGATCAGCGGGGGGATTCAGCCCCAGCATTTT. It is translated as CASSRISGGIQPQHF.

The chain has TRBV11-2 and TRBJ2-7, with D maybe TRBD1 (6 bases). Trimming took 4 bases from V and 5 from J, leaving 9 bases between them. This CDR3 is 12 amino acids long. Germline V gene data show CDR1 as SGHAT and CDR2 as FQNNGV. This CDR3 reads CASSWDTDEQYF. CDR3 nucleotide sequence: TGTGCCAGCAGCTGGGACACAGACGAGCAGTACTTC.

This clonotype was seen many times. The chain combines TRBV27 with TRBJ1-1; 11 positions agree with TRBD1. The CDR3 runs 14 residues. Trimming took 5 bases from V and 7 from J; bases not matched to a gene: 6. Germline V lookup: CDR1 MNHEY, CDR2 SMNVEV (reference sequence). The CDR3 protein is CASSPGTGGFEAFF. CDR3 DNA sequence: TGTGCCAGCAGTCCTGGGACAGGGGGGTTTGAAGCTTTCTTT.

The rearrangement joins TRBV12-3 or TRBV12-4 to TRBJ1-1; a weak D match, TRBD1 (5 bases). V shed 6 bases and J shed 0 bases, with 20 bases lying between them. There are 17 residues in the CDR3. CDR3 loop: CASSPGDGGFMNTEAFF. CDR3 DNA: TGTGCCAGCAGCCCCGGGGACGGCGGCTTCATGAACACTGAAGCTTTCTTT.